A selection of T cell receptor beta chains follows, all from one sample in a study of beta chain features in type 1 diabetes. Sequencing was performed with immunoSEQ multiplex PCR; in TCRdb, only in-frame clones are kept and a portion is missing. Among just over 600,000 clones listed, 15% were seen once. The specimen was naive CD4+ T cells from blood. The receptors here all came from a young man in good health. Each CDR3 is given with its conserved first and last residue. A D gene is named only where the DNA matches it firmly. Rows may omit the clone size; those that give it use once, few, many or a size class.

D gene	clone size	V gene	J gene	CDR3 DNA	CDR3 protein
TRBD2	few	TRBV11-2	TRBJ2-1	TGTGCCAGCAGCTTAGGCACGGGACTAGCAGAGGATGAGCAGTTCTTC	CASSLGTGLAEDEQFF
TRBD1	-	TRBV11-2	TRBJ2-3	TGTGCCAGCAGGCGAGCGGGACAGGGAGTGACAGATACGCAGTATTTT	CASRRAGQGVTDTQYF
TRBD2	-	TRBV4-3	TRBJ2-4	TGCGCCAGCAGCCAAGAAACGGGGGGGAACATTCAGTACTTC	CASSQETGGNIQYF
-	-	TRBV4-3	TRBJ1-5	TGCGCCAGCAGCCAACAGACCCTGCAGCCCCAGCATTTT	CASSQQTLQPQHF
-	once	TRBV4-3	TRBJ2-5	TGCGCCAGCAGCCAAGCCCCCACGGACCAAGAGACCCAGTACTTC	CASSQAPTDQETQYF
-	-	TRBV7-2	TRBJ2-2	TGTGCCAGCAGCATTCGGACAGCCCGACCCGGGGAGCTGTTTTTT	CASSIRTARPGELFF
TRBD2	few	TRBV5-1	TRBJ2-2	TGCGCCAGCAGCTCCCCGGGGGGCACCGGGGAGCTGTTTTTT	CASSSPGGTGELFF
-	-	TRBV5-1	TRBJ1-2	TGCGCCAGCAGCTTGGAAGGGGACTATGGCTACACCTTC	CASSLEGDYGYTF
TRBD2	-	TRBV7-6	TRBJ2-2	TGTGCCAGCAGCCAGACTAGCGGGGGGAACACCGGGGAGCTGTTTTTT	CASSQTSGGNTGELFF
-	-	TRBV7-8	TRBJ1-5	TGTGCCAGCAGTCAAACCCTTAGGGGGGCTAGCAATCAGCCCCAGCATTTT	CASSQTLRGASNQPQHF